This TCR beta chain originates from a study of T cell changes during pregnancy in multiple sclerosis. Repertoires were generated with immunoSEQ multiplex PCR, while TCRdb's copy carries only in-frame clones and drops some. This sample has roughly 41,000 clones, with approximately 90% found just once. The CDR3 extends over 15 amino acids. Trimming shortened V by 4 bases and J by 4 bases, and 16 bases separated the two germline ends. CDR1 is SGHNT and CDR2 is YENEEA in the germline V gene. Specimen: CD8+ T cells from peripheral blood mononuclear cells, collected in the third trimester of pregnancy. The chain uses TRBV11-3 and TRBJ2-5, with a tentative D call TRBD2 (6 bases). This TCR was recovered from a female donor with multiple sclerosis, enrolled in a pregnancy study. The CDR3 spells CASSSPGGLGETQYF. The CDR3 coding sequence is TGTGCCAGCAGCTCGCCCGGGGGATTAGGAGAGACCCAGTACTTC.